A single sample is the source of the 28 T cell receptor beta chains below, sequenced in a study of beta chain features in type 1 diabetes. Every isolated RNA sample was fully reverse transcribed, so sequencing captured expressed TCRB transcripts. Sequenced by immunoSEQ multiplex PCR; TCRdb stores in-frame clones only, minus some. The profile shows 620,000 or so clones, 15% to 18% of them singletons. The sample comprised naive CD4+ T cells from blood. The receptors were gathered from a man between 18 and 35 years old in good health.

This clone appeared a few times. The CDR3 sequence: CASSGGLVPTYEQYF. CDR3 DNA sequence: TGTGCCAGCAGCGGGGGGCTAGTGCCTACCTACGAGCAGTACTTC. The gene calls are TRBV7-7 and TRBJ2-7, with D tentatively TRBD1 or TRBD2 (6 bases each). This CDR3 contains 15 residues. Germline V CDR1 and CDR2: SSHAT, FNYEAQ (reference sequence). The ends were cut back, 5 bases at V and 2 bases at J, with 16 bases in the middle. The whole variable domain, filled in from reference TRBV7-7 and TRBJ2-7, reads GAGVSQSPRYKVTKRGQDVTLRCDPISSHATLYWYQQALGQGPEFLTYFNYEAQPDKSGLPSDRFSAERPEGSISTLTIQRTEQRDSAMYRCASSGGLVPTYEQYFGPGTRLTVT.

V gene TRBV29-1 combines with J gene TRBJ1-1; D is possibly TRBD1 (6 bases). Trimming cost V 4 bases and J 1 base, with 10 bases left between them. Germline V lookup: CDR1 SQVTM, CDR2 ANQGSEA. The CDR3 length is 13 residues. This CDR3 is CSVGQGWNTEAFF. CDR3 sequence (DNA): TGCAGCGTTGGTCAGGGGTGGAACACTGAAGCTTTCTTT.

CDR3 nucleotides: TGCGCCAGCAGCCGAGTCTGGGACGAGCAGTACTTC. It is translated as CASSRVWDEQYF. This chain connects TRBV4-1 to TRBJ2-7; D is ambiguous. Germline-derived CDR1 and CDR2 are MGHRA and YSYEKL. There are 12 residues in the CDR3. V was pared by 4 bases and J by 5 bases, with 9 bases between.

The genes are TRBV2 and TRBJ1-3, with D hard to call. The CDR3 spans 12 residues. Germline loops: CDR1 SNHLY, CDR2 FYNNEI. V lost 4 bases and J 2 bases, leaving 3 bases between the germline ends. CDR3 sequence reads: CASSVAGNTIYF. The DNA for the CDR3 is TGTGCCAGCAGTGTAGCTGGAAACACCATATATTTT.

The gene calls are TRBV4-1 and TRBJ2-5; D is undetermined. V lost 0 bases to trimming and J lost 5 bases, with 10 bases between them. This CDR3 region has 14 residues. The V gene's germline CDR1 is MGHRA and CDR2 YSYEKL. This chain's CDR3 is CASSQDWQIETQYF. The CDR3 DNA is TGCGCCAGCAGCCAAGATTGGCAGATCGAGACCCAGTACTTC.

This clone has only a few counts. J is TRBJ2-3 and V is TRBV7-2; D may be TRBD2 (5 bases). This CDR3 contains 16 residues. Germline values: CDR1 SGHTA, CDR2 FQGNSA. V was cut by 5 bases and J by 0 bases, with 15 bases left in between. CDR3 DNA: TGTGCCAGCAGCGGGAGAGGCCTACGGAGCACAGATACGCAGTATTTT. The encoded protein is CASSGRGLRSTDTQYF.

This clone was counted between two and nine times. This specimen includes other DNA sequences encoding the same CDR3. The chain recombines TRBV18 with TRBJ2-7; TRBD2 agrees at 14 bases. This CDR3 is 16 amino acids long. The germline CDR1 and CDR2 sequences are KGHSH and LQKENI. V lost 3 bases, J lost 4 bases, and 5 bases stayed unmatched. The CDR3: CASSPPGLAGGYEQYF. In DNA form, the CDR3 reads TGTGCCAGCTCACCCCCCGGACTAGCGGGGGGATACGAGCAGTACTTC.

The table lists this clone with a few counts. The chain couples TRBV28 to TRBJ1-1, with TRBD1 matching over 9 bases. Germline V gene sequence: CDR1 MDHEN, CDR2 SYDVKM. This CDR3 spans 13 amino acids. V shed 8 bases and J 6 bases; nucleotides not matched to a gene: 7. CDR3 residues: CASLGTGKAEAFF. CDR3 in DNA: TGTGCCAGCCTTGGGACAGGGAAAGCTGAAGCTTTCTTT.

This chain connects TRBV4-2 to TRBJ2-2; 7 bases align to TRBD2. This CDR3 has 15 amino acids. Germline V gene lookup returns CDR1 LGHNA and CDR2 YNFKEQ. V trimming: 0 bases; J trimming: 9 bases; junction bases outside the gene matches: 7. The CDR3 region is CASSQDVGTTRELFF. CDR3 sequence (DNA): TGTGCCAGCAGCCAAGACGTTGGGACTACTAGGGAGCTGTTTTTT.

The chain joins TRBV7-2 to TRBJ2-3; 13 bases are shared with TRBD2. Looked up from germline, CDR1 is SGHTA and CDR2 is FQGNSA. V was clipped by 5 bases and J by 3 bases; unmatched bases: 8. The length of the CDR3 is 17 residues. CDR3 DNA: TGTGCCAGCAGCCAGACTAGCGGGGGGACCATAACAGATACGCAGTATTTT. Translation: CASSQTSGGTITDTQYF.

This clone was counted only a few times. In DNA, the CDR3 is TGCGCCAGCAGCTTGAAGGAGACGAACACCGGGGAGCTGTTTTTT. Translated, it gives CASSLKETNTGELFF. V gene TRBV5-1 combines with J gene TRBJ2-2; D unclear. The CDR3 is made up of 15 amino acids. V lost 1 base to trimming and J lost 0 bases, with 7 bases between them. Germline CDR1 SGHRS, CDR2 YFSETQ.

This clone appeared a few times. The same CDR3 arises from other DNA sequences in this sample as well. The chain recombines TRBV18 with TRBJ2-5; D not certain. The CDR3 totals 11 residues. CDR1 and CDR2 from the germline V gene are KGHSH and LQKENI. V shed 3 bases and J shed 5 bases, with 4 bases lying between them. CDR3 DNA: TGTGCCAGCTCACCTGAGGAGACCCAGTACTTC. Translating it yields CASSPEETQYF.

The V gene is TRBV25-1, the J gene TRBJ2-7, with TRBD1 as a possible D gene (5 bases). Germline CDR1 MGHDK, CDR2 SYGVNS. The V gene lost 7 bases and the J gene lost 2 bases, with 18 bases spanning the gap. CDR3 size: 15 residues. CDR3 in DNA: TGTGCCAGCACCGAATCATTAGGGGAACCCTACGAGCAGTACTTC. It is translated as CASTESLGEPYEQYF.

The gene calls are TRBV19 and TRBJ2-2; possible D gene TRBD2, 5 bases. The CDR3 loop spans 12 amino acids. V gave up 8 bases and J gave up 6 bases, with 10 bases separating them. Germline CDR1 is LNHDA and CDR2 is SQIVND (reference sequence). CDR3 sequence (DNA): TGTGCCAGTTTTGAGGGTTCCGGGGAGCTGTTTTTT. Protein sequence: CASFEGSGELFF. The full variable domain, completed using reference TRBV19 and TRBJ2-2, is DGGITQSPKYLFRKEGQNVTLSCEQNLNHDAMYWYRQDPGQGLRLIYYSQIVNDFQKGDIAEGYSVSREKKESFPLTVTSAQKNPTAFYLCASFEGSGELFFGEGSRLTVL.

V usage is TRBV7-9 and J usage is TRBJ2-3; D perhaps matches TRBD2 (6 bases). Germline lookup yields CDR1 SEHNR and CDR2 FQNEAQ (reference sequence). This CDR3 contains 13 residues. The germline V and J ends were trimmed by 5 bases and 4 bases, with 10 bases remaining between them. Here the CDR3 reads CASSPPGADTQYF. CDR3 nucleotide sequence: TGTGCCAGCAGCCCCCCGGGAGCAGATACGCAGTATTTT.

The gene calls are TRBV7-2 and TRBJ2-5; D is undetermined. V shed 9 bases and J shed 7 bases, with 12 bases lying between them. This CDR3 is built from 11 residues. Germline V gene lookup returns CDR1 SGHTA and CDR2 FQGNSA. For the CDR3, the DNA is TGTGCCAGTGAGTTCCGGCGGACCCAGTACTTC. Protein sequence: CASEFRRTQYF.

Turning to this clone: The identical CDR3 is also encoded by other nucleotide sequences in the sample. The chain has TRBV19 and TRBJ2-2; no definite D call. Germline CDR1 is LNHDA and CDR2 is SQIVND (reference sequence). Trimming took 3 bases from V and 1 from J, leaving 6 bases between them. This CDR3 has 14 residues. CDR3 bases: TGTGCCAGTAGTATTGAAGGGAACACCGGGGAGCTGTTTTTT. Amino acid sequence: CASSIEGNTGELFF. The full variable domain, its missing parts supplied by reference TRBV19 and TRBJ2-2, is DGGITQSPKYLFRKEGQNVTLSCEQNLNHDAMYWYRQDPGQGLRLIYYSQIVNDFQKGDIAEGYSVSREKKESFPLTVTSAQKNPTAFYLCASSIEGNTGELFFGEGSRLTVL.

For the CDR3, the DNA is TGTGCCAGCAGCGTCCCGGGGGAGGTCACAGATACGCAGTATTTT. It translates to CASSVPGEVTDTQYF. The rearrangement links TRBV9 to TRBJ2-3; D perhaps matches TRBD2 (6 bases). The CDR3 loop spans 15 amino acids. CDR1 is SGDLS and CDR2 is YYNGEE in the germline V gene. V lost 2 bases and J 2 bases, leaving 12 bases between the germline ends. The variable domain in full, with the rest retrieved from reference TRBV9 and TRBJ2-3, is DSGVTQTPKHLITATGQRVTLRCSPRSGDLSVYWYQQSLDQGLQFLIQYYNGEERAKGNILERFSAQQFPDLHSELNLSSLELGDSALYFCASSVPGEVTDTQYFGPGTRLTVL.

CDR3 sequence: CASSHGGLAMPNEQFF. For the CDR3, the DNA is TGTGCCAGCAGCCACGGCGGGCTAGCGATGCCCAATGAGCAGTTCTTC. The rearrangement uses TRBV4-2 and TRBJ2-1; TRBD2 is a possible D gene (6 bases). The CDR3 runs 16 residues. From germline, CDR1 is LGHNA and CDR2 YNFKEQ. Trimming took 3 bases from V and 6 from J, leaving 18 bases between them.

This rearrangement joins TRBV6-6 to TRBJ2-1, with D maybe TRBD2 (5 bases). The CDR3 contains 14 residues. Looked up from germline, CDR1 is MNHNY and CDR2 is SVGAGI (reference sequence). The germline V and J ends were trimmed by 6 bases and 4 bases, with 13 bases remaining between them. CDR3 sequence (DNA): TGTGCCAGCAGCCGGACCGGCGGGTACAATGAGCAGTTCTTC. This encodes CASSRTGGYNEQFF.

The chain couples TRBV4-3 to TRBJ2-1; weak D call: TRBD2 (5 bases). The CDR3 has 15 residues. Trimming shortened V by 1 base and J by 2 bases, and 9 bases separated the two germline ends. Germline V gene lookup returns CDR1 LGHNA and CDR2 YSLEER. For the CDR3, the DNA is TGCGCCAGCAGCCAAGGCCGGGGTACCTACAATGAGCAGTTCTTC. It is translated as CASSQGRGTYNEQFF.

This clone turned up a few times. The genes are TRBV4-1 and TRBJ2-5; D is unresolved. In germline, CDR1 is MGHRA, CDR2 YSYEKL. The V gene lost 4 bases and the J gene lost 1 base, with 10 bases spanning the gap. The CDR3 sequence is 14 residues long. For the CDR3, the DNA is TGCGCCAGCAGCCCCTGGATAGCCCAAGAGACCCAGTACTTC. This gives the protein CASSPWIAQETQYF.

The chain combines TRBV5-6 with TRBJ2-2; 8 nucleotides line up with TRBD1. Germline lookup yields CDR1 SGHDT and CDR2 YYEEEE. The CDR3 is 15 residues long. Unmatched junction bases numbered 5, after V lost 4 bases and J lost 3 bases. CDR3 protein: CASSPGQGDTGELFF. The CDR3, as DNA: TGTGCCAGCAGCCCAGGACAGGGTGACACCGGGGAGCTGTTTTTT. The whole variable domain, filled in from reference TRBV5-6 and TRBJ2-2, reads DAGVTQSPTHLIKTRGQQVTLRCSPKSGHDTVSWYQQALGQGPQFIFQYYEEEERQRGNFPDRFSGHQFPNYSSELNVNALLLGDSALYLCASSPGQGDTGELFFGEGSRLTVL.

This clone was found a few times. This chain connects TRBV15 to TRBJ2-2; possibly TRBD2 for D (5 bases). Germline-derived CDR1 and CDR2 are LNHNV and YYDKDF (reference sequence). The CDR3 is made up of 13 amino acids. V was cut by 8 bases and J by 3 bases, with 10 bases left in between. CDR3 nucleotide sequence: TGTGCCACCCTGCGGGCGTACACCGGGGAGCTGTTTTTT. As protein: CATLRAYTGELFF.

This rearrangement joins TRBV2 to TRBJ2-3; 8 bases agree with TRBD2. The CDR3 covers 14 residues. V gave up 7 bases and J gave up 2 bases; unmatched junction bases: 5. Germline CDR1 and CDR2: SNHLY and FYNNEI. The CDR3 loop reads CASKVAGTTDTQYF. The CDR3 nucleotides read TGTGCCAGCAAAGTAGCGGGGACCACAGATACGCAGTATTTT.

Only a few counts were recorded for this clone. This chain links TRBV5-1 with TRBJ2-6; no clear D gene. The CDR3 runs 16 residues. The V gene's germline CDR1 is SGHRS and CDR2 YFSETQ. V was cut by 4 bases and J by 0 bases, with 11 bases left in between. The CDR3 region has the DNA TGCGCCAGCAGCGATGGGATCCGCTCTGGGGCCAACGTCCTGACTTTC. It specifies CASSDGIRSGANVLTF. Looking up the rest from reference TRBV5-1 and TRBJ2-6 gives the full variable domain: KAGVTQTPRYLIKTRGQQVTLSCSPISGHRSVSWYQQTPGQGLQFLFEYFSETQRNKGNFPGRFSGRQFSNSRSEMNVSTLELGDSALYLCASSDGIRSGANVLTFGAGSRLTVL.

This clone has a handful of counts. V and J are TRBV28 and TRBJ2-7, with 10 nucleotides matching TRBD2. The CDR3 spans 15 residues. CDR1 is MDHEN, CDR2 SYDVKM, per germline. Unmatched junction bases numbered 6, after V lost 6 bases and J lost 1 base. The CDR3 DNA follows: TGTGCCAGCAGGGAAGGTAGCGGGGGGTCCTACGAGCAGTACTTC. As protein: CASREGSGGSYEQYF. Supplemented by reference TRBV28 and TRBJ2-7, the full variable domain reads DVKVTQSSRYLVKRTGEKVFLECVQDMDHENMFWYRQDPGLGLRLIYFSYDVKMKEKGDIPEGYSVSREKKERFSLILESASTNQTSMYLCASREGSGGSYEQYFGPGTRLTVT.

The genes are TRBV7-2 and TRBJ2-1, with D maybe TRBD1 (6 bases). Per germline, CDR1 SGHTA and CDR2 FQGNSA. Trimming pared 3 bases from V and 3 bases from J, leaving 15 bases between. The CDR3 covers 16 residues. CDR3 sequence: CASSFRSTGYYNEQFF. CDR3 DNA sequence: TGTGCCAGCAGCTTTAGATCTACAGGGTACTACAATGAGCAGTTCTTC.